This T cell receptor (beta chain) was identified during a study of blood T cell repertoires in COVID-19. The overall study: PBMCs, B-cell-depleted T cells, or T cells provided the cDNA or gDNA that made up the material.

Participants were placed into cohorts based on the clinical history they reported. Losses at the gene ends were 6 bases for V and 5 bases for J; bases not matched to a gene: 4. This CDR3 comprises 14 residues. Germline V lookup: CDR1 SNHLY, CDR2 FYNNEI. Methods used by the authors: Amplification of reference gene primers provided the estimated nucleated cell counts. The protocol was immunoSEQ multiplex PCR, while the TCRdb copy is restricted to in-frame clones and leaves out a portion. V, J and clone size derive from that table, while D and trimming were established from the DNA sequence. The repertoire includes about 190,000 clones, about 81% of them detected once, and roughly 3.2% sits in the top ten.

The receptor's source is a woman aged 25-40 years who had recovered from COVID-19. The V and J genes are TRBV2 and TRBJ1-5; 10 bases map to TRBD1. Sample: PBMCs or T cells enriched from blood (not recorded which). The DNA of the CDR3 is TGTGCCAGCAGGAGACAGGGGGCCGATCAGCCCCAGCATTTT. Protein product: CASRRQGADQPQHF. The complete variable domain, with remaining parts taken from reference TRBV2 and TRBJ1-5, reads EPEVTQTPSHQVTQMGQEVILRCVPISNHLYFYWYRQILGQKVEFLVSFYNNEISEKSEIFDDQFSVERPDGSNFTLKIRSTKLEDSAMYFCASRRQGADQPQHFGDGTRLSIL.